Reported below is one TCR beta chain. Its antigen is unidentified. Extracted from the samples, RNA was reverse transcribed into cDNA to serve as the sequencing template. Assay: immunoSEQ multiplex PCR; the TCRdb copy retains only in-frame clones and omits some. The data contain 110,000 to 150,000 clones, 45% to 65% of them singletons. Treatment noted: oral pan-JAK inhibitor, 5-10 mg twice daily. Peripheral blood samples and lesional scalp punch biopsies were obtained from alopecia areata patients. This sample was taken from a study of CD8+ T cells in alopecia areata. Study details: Treated patients were given oral tofacitinib, which was dosed at 5 to 10 mg twice daily. The study, taken as a whole, reports: One nonresponder makes the tie between baseline CD8+ expansion and response uncertain.

The germline CDR1 and CDR2 sequences are SGHDT and YYEEEE. The CDR3 has 13 amino acids. Trimming cost V 3 bases and J 2 bases, with 9 bases left between them. The receptor was isolated from a human donor with alopecia areata. The input for sequencing was CD8+ T cells sorted from blood, taken at week 4, from a patient treated with tofacitinib. The J gene is TRBJ2-7, the V gene TRBV5-6, with D uncertain. CDR3 residues: CASSYLQTYEQYF. The CDR3 DNA is TGTGCCAGCAGCTATCTACAGACCTACGAGCAGTACTTC.